This T cell receptor (beta chain) came from a study of T cell responses to AZD1222 COVID-19 vaccine. Study results and limitations: Possibly, clonal diversity was underestimated; donors were largely white British and included more females. Seropositive status at baseline applied to only 5 to 7 AZD1222 recipients.

Combined were second doses at about 4 or about 12 weeks. Points on this clone: The antigen remains undetermined.

TCRdb's table, derived via immunoSEQ multiplex PCR, lists solely in-frame clones and lacks some. The sample records 90,000 to 140,000 clones, 85% to 90% being singletons. Germline assignment: CDR1 MNHEY and CDR2 SMNVEV (reference sequence). The germline V and J ends were trimmed by 6 bases and 4 bases, with 12 bases remaining between them. The CDR3 extends over 13 amino acids. Sequencing used peripheral blood, obtained 28 days after the second AZD1222 dose. The gene calls are TRBV27 and TRBJ1-1, with D possibly matching TRBD1 (6 bases). This sequence originates from an adult who received the AZD1222 COVID-19 vaccine. The CDR3 bases are TGTGCCAGCAGCTTCACAGGGCCCACTGAAGCTTTCTTT. Its protein is CASSFTGPTEAFF.